This T cell receptor (beta chain) was found in a study of cytomegalovirus exposure and HLA in healthy donors. Study-wide points: According to the study, 180 or so TCR beta chains were cytomegalovirus-associated.

The germline CDR1 and CDR2 sequences are SGHVS and FQNEAQ. CDR3 size: 13 residues. The V gene lost 5 bases and the J gene lost 0 bases, with 8 bases spanning the gap. Turning to this clone: Its antigen is currently unknown.

Primers: 60 Vbeta forward and 13 Jbeta reverse. TCRdb's table, derived via immunoSEQ multiplex PCR, lists solely in-frame clones and lacks some. The sample includes 120,000 to 150,000 clones, over 75% seen only once; the top ten take roughly 2.9%. The TCR originated in a woman in her twenties or thirties in good health and CMV-seronegative. The sample was PBMCs. This chain connects TRBV7-8 to TRBJ2-7; no clear D gene. CDR3 region: CASSPESSYEQYF. DNA for the CDR3: TGTGCCAGCAGCCCGGAGAGCTCCTACGAGCAGTACTTC.